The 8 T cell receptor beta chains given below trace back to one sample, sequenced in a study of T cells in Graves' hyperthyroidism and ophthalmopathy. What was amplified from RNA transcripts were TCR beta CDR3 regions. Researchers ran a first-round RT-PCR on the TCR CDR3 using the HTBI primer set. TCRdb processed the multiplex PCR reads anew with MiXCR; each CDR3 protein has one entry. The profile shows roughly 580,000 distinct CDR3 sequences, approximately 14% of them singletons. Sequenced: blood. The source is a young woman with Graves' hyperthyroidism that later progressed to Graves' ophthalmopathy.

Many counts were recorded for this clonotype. The CDR3 bases are TGTGCCAGCAGCTCTCCAGTGAGACAAGAGACCCAGTACTTC. Translation: CASSSPVRQETQYF. The chain employs TRBV11-1 and TRBJ2-5, with D hard to call. This CDR3 has 14 amino acids. Trimming removed 4 bases at V and 2 bases at J, with 11 bases between. Looked up from germline, CDR1 is SGHAT and CDR2 is FQDESV (reference sequence).

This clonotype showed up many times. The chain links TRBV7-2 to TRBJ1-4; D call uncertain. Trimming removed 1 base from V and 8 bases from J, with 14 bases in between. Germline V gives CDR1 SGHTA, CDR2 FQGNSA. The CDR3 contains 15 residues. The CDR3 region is CASSLVAGEAEKLFF. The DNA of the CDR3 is TGTGCCAGCAGCTTAGTAGCCGGGGAGGCGGAAAAACTGTTTTTT.

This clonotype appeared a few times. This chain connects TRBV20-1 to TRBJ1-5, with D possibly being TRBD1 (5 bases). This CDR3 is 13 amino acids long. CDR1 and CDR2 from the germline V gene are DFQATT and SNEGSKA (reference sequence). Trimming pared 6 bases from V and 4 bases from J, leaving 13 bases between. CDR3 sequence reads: CSAGDVTNQPQHF. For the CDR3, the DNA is TGCAGTGCCGGGGACGTAACTAATCAGCCCCAGCATTTT.

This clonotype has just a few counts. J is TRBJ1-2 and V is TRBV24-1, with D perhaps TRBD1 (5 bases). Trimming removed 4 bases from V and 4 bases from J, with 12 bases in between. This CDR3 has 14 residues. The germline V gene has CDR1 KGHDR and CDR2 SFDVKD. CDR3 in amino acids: CATSDNRDLYGYTF. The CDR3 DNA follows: TGTGCCACCAGTGACAACCGGGACCTCTATGGCTACACCTTC.

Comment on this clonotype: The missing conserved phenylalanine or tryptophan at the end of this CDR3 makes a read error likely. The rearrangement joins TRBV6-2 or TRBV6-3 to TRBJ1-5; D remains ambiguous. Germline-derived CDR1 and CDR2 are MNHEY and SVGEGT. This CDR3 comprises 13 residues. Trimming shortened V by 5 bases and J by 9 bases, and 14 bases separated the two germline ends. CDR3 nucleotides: TGTGCCAGCAGTCTATTAGGCCCGGGGCCCCAGCATCTT. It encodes CASSLLGPGPQHL.

CDR3 amino acids: CASSPVERDTEAFF. Here the CDR3 DNA reads TGTGCCAGCTCACCGGTGGAGAGGGACACTGAAGCTTTCTTT. The chain couples TRBV18 to TRBJ1-1; no definite D call. CDR1 is KGHSH, CDR2 LQKENI, per germline. V was clipped by 3 bases and J by 3 bases, with 11 bases between them. This CDR3 is 14 amino acids long. Full variable domain (rest looked up from reference TRBV18 and TRBJ1-1): NAGVMQNPRHLVRRRGQEARLRCSPMKGHSHVYWYRQLPEEGLKFMVYLQKENIIDESGMPKERFSAEFPKEGPSILRIQQVVRGDSAAYFCASSPVERDTEAFFGQGTRLTVV.

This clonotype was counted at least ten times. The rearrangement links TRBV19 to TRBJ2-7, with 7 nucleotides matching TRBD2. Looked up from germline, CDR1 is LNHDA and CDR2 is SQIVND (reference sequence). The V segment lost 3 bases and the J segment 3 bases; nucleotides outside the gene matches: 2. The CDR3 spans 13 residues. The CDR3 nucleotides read TGTGCCAGTAGTATTAAGCGGGGCTACGAGCAGTACTTC. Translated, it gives CASSIKRGYEQYF.

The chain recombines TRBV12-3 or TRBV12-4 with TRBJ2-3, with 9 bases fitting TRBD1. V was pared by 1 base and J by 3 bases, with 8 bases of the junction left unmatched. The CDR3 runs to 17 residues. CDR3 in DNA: TGTGCCAGCAGTTTAGTCTCCGGGACAGGGCGTACAGATACGCAGTATTTT. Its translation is CASSLVSGTGRTDTQYF.